This T cell receptor (beta chain) was profiled in a study of blood T cell repertoires in COVID-19. In the study overall: The United States, Italy and Spain provided the acute and convalescent COVID-19 samples. Sources were T cells, B-cell-depleted T cells, or PBMCs; the material itself was cDNA or gDNA.

Trimming took 4 bases from V and 5 from J; bases not matched to a gene: 5. CDR3 length: 14 amino acids. Germline V gene lookup returns CDR1 SGHRS and CDR2 YFSETQ. As processed by the authors: Scientists estimated how many nucleated cells there were by amplifying reference gene primers. Clones were sequenced by immunoSEQ multiplex PCR, and TCRdb holds only the in-frame ones, with some missing. Clone size and the V and J calls come from that table; the DNA yielded D and trimming. This table has 80,000 or so clones, about 73% appearing once. Source material: peripheral blood. The chain couples TRBV5-1 to TRBJ1-5; 8 bases map to TRBD1. The receptor's source is a man aged 50-60 years with active or convalescent COVID-19. The CDR3 region has the DNA TGCGCCAGCAGCCTACAGGGGGGGGATCAGCCCCAGCATTTT. This gives the protein CASSLQGGDQPQHF.